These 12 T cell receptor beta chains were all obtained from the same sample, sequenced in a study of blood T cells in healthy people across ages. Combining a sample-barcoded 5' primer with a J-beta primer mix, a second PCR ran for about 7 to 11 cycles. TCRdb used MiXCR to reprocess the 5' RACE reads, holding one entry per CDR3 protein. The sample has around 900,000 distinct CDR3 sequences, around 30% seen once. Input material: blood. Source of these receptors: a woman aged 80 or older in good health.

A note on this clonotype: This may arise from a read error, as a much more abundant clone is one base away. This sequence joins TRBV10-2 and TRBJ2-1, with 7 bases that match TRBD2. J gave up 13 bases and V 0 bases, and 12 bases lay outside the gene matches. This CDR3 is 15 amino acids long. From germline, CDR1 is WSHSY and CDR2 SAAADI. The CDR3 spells CASSESWGGTETQFF. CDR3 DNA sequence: TGCGCCAGCAGTGAGTCCTGGGGGGGGACTGAGACCCAGTTCTTC.

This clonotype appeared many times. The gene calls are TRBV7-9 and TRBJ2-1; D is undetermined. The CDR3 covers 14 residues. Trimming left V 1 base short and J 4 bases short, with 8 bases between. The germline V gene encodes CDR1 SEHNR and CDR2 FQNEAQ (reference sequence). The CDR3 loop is CASSLELGYNEQFF. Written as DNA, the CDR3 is TGTGCCAGCAGCTTAGAGCTAGGGTACAATGAGCAGTTCTTC.

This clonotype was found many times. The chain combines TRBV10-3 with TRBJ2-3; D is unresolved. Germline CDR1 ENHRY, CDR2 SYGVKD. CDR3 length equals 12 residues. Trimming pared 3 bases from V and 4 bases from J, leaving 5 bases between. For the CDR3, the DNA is TGTGCCATCAGTGATCTAGCAGATACGCAGTATTTT. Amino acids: CAISDLADTQYF.

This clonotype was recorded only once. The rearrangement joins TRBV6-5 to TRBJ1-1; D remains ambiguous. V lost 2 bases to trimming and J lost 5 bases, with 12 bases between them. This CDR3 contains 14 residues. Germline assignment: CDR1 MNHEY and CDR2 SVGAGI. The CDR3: CASSYRARITEAFF. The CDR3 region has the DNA TGTGCCAGCAGTTACAGGGCAAGGATAACTGAAGCTTTCTTT.

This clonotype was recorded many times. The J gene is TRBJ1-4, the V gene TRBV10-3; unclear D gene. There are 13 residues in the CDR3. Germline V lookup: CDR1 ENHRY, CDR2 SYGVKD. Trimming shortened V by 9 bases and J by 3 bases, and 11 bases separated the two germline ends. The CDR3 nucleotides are TGTGCCATTAACCAGGCAGCTAATGAAAAACTGTTTTTT. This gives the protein CAINQAANEKLFF.

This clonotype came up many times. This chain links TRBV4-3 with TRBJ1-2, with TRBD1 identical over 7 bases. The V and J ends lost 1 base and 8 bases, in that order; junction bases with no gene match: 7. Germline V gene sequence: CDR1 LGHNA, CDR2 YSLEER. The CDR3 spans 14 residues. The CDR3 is CASSQGQGPFGYTF. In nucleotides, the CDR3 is TGCGCCAGCAGCCAAGGACAGGGCCCTTTCGGCTACACCTTC.

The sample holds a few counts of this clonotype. In DNA form, the CDR3 reads TGTGCCAGTAGGGGGTCGTGGCTAGCGGGGGCCAGCTCCTACAATGAGCAGTTCTTC. It is translated as CASRGSWLAGASSYNEQFF. J is TRBJ2-1 and V is TRBV19, with 10 nucleotides matching TRBD2. V was clipped by 6 bases and J by 0 bases; unmatched bases: 14. The CDR3 extends over 19 amino acids. Germline CDR1 LNHDA, CDR2 SQIVND (reference sequence). Based on the CDR3 plus reference TRBV19 and TRBJ2-1, the full variable domain is DGGITQSPKYLFRKEGQNVTLSCEQNLNHDAMYWYRQDPGQGLRLIYYSQIVNDFQKGDIAEGYSVSREKKESFPLTVTSAQKNPTAFYLCASRGSWLAGASSYNEQFFGPGTRLTVL.

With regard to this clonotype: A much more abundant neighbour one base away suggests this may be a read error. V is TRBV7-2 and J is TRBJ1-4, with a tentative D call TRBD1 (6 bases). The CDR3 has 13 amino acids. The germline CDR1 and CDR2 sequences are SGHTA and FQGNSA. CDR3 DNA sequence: TGTGCCAGCAGCCTAGACAGGTCTGAAAAACGGTTTTTT. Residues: CASSLDRSEKRFF.

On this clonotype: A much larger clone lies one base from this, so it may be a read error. For the CDR3, the DNA is TGTGCCACCCACAGGCTAGCGGGGGGAAGGAATGGGCAGTTCTTC. This encodes CATHRLAGGRNGQFF. The chain joins TRBV3-1 to TRBJ2-1, with 11 nucleotides matching TRBD2. CDR1 and CDR2 from the germline V gene are LGHDT and YNNKEL (reference sequence). The CDR3 totals 15 residues.

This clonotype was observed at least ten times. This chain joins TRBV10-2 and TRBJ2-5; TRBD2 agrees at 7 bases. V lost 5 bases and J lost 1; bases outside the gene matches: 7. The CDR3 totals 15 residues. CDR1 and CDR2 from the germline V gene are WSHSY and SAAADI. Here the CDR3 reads CASSRSGRIQETQYF. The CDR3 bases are TGCGCCAGCAGTCGTAGCGGGCGCATCCAAGAGACCCAGTACTTC.

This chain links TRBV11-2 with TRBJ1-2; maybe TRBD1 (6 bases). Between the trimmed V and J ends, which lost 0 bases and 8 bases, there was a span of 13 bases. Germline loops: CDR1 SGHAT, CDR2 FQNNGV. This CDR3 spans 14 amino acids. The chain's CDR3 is CASSLDPGGRGYTF. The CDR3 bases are TGTGCCAGCAGCTTAGATCCCGGGGGCAGAGGCTACACCTTC. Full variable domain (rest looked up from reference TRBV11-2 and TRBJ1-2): EAGVAQSPRYKIIEKRQSVAFWCNPISGHATLYWYQQILGQGPKLLIQFQNNGVVDDSQLPKDRFSAERLKGVDSTLKIQPAKLEDSAVYLCASSLDPGGRGYTFGSGTRLTVV.

CDR3 sequence: CASSQILGGSYGYTF. The CDR3 DNA reads TGCGCCAGCAGCCAAATCCTAGGTGGTTCCTATGGCTACACCTTC. V gene TRBV4-3 combines with J gene TRBJ1-2, with no clear D. Per germline, CDR1 LGHNA and CDR2 YSLEER. This CDR3 has 15 residues. Trimming shortened V by 2 bases and J by 4 bases, and 14 bases separated the two germline ends.